This T cell receptor (beta chain) comes out of a study of blood T cell repertoires in COVID-19. Study-level background: Acute and convalescent COVID-19 specimens originated in the United States, Italy and Spain. T cells, B-cell-depleted T cells, or PBMCs provided the cDNA or gDNA that served as material.

Trimming took 2 bases from V and 8 from J; bases not matched to a gene: 11. The CDR3 is 16 amino acids. The V gene's germline CDR1 is LGHNA and CDR2 YSLEER. Per the original methods: Nucleated cell counts were estimated from reference gene primer amplification. Profiled with immunoSEQ multiplex PCR; TCRdb holds only in-frame clones, not every one. That table furnishes V, J and clone size, whereas the DNA furnished D and trimming. The repertoire includes roughly 140,000 clones, around 81% of them detected once, and around 3.1% sits in the top ten. Sequenced: peripheral blood. The chain carries TRBV4-3 and TRBJ1-4, with 7 bases identical to TRBD1. The sequence was collected from a woman in her thirties or forties with active or convalescent COVID-19. The CDR3 loop reads CASSQLTGTVLEKLFF. Written as DNA, the CDR3 is TGCGCCAGCAGCCAATTGACAGGGACGGTATTAGAAAAACTGTTTTTT.